The 2 T cell receptor beta chains reported below all come from one sample, sequenced in a study of cytomegalovirus exposure and HLA in healthy donors. The PCR had 60 Vbeta and 13 Jbeta primers. TCRdb keeps only in-frame clones here, not all; method: immunoSEQ multiplex PCR. The sample lists about 160,000 clones, approximately 80% occurring once. The sample consisted of PBMCs. These receptors originate from a man younger than 30 in good health and CMV-seropositive.

The rearrangement uses TRBV4-1 and TRBJ1-6, with a possible D match to TRBD1 (5 bases). The CDR3 is 15 residues long. Germline V CDR1 and CDR2: MGHRA, YSYEKL. Trimming removed 0 bases at V and 6 bases at J, with 9 bases between. The CDR3 DNA sequence: TGCGCCAGCAGCCAAGATCCCAGGGTTAATTCACCCCTCCACTTT. The encoded protein is CASSQDPRVNSPLHF.

The chain uses TRBV6-1 and TRBJ2-7; maybe TRBD2 (5 bases). The CDR3 is made up of 13 amino acids. The V gene lost 10 bases and the J gene lost 3 bases, with 16 bases spanning the gap. CDR1 is MNHNS and CDR2 is SASEGT in the germline V gene. This CDR3 is CAIQEGTSYEQYF. The CDR3 bases are TGTGCCATCCAAGAGGGTACCAGCTACGAGCAGTACTTC.